This T cell receptor beta chain was captured by sequencing in a study of memory CD8 T cells in hepatitis C reinfection. The sample's time point: pre-reinfection, 55 to 20 weeks before reinfection detection. The sorted cells went straight to TCR sequencing with no prior in vitro expansion. Germline V gene data show CDR1 as SQVTM and CDR2 as ANQGSEA. Deletions cut 4 bases from V and 2 bases from J, with 10 bases between. CDR3 length: 13 residues. The assay was immunoSEQ multiplex PCR, and TCRdb's table has in-frame clones only and misses some. The sample has just over 50,000 clones; roughly nine tenths are singletons.

V usage is TRBV29-1 and J usage is TRBJ2-3; D perhaps matches TRBD1 (6 bases). The sequencing input was naive CD8+ T cells sorted from blood. The sequence derives from a man between 18 and 29 years old with hepatitis C virus infection. DNA for the CDR3: TGCAGCGTTGGGCAGGGGTACACAGATACGCAGTATTTT. It yields the protein CSVGQGYTDTQYF.